Below, 11 T cell receptor beta chains from the same sample are listed, as sequenced in a study of OX40 agonist ivuxolimab in advanced cancers. The library was obtained by the immunoSEQ multiplex PCR assay. In TCRdb, the immuneACCESS table is reduced to in-frame sequences with V and J assigned. These tables do not hold every clone; where another copy was compared, an unresolved V gene accounts for under half, and the others remain unexplained. In all, the sample holds around 20,000 clones, and 78% of those were seen once. About 15% of the sample is held by the ten biggest clonotypes. This sample comprised CD4+ or CD8+ T cells sorted from blood, obtained in a trial of the OX40 agonist ivuxolimab. The receptors here all came from an adult with an advanced solid tumor such as melanoma, head and neck, liver or kidney cancer.

V and J are TRBV11-3 and TRBJ2-2; 7 bases match TRBD1. Germline CDR1 and CDR2: SGHNT and YENEEA. This CDR3 comprises 18 residues. V lost 5 bases, J lost 8 bases, and 20 bases stayed unmatched. The CDR3 loop reads CASSHTPWPRGSKGELFF. The CDR3 coding sequence is TGTGCCAGCAGCCATACACCCTGGCCCAGGGGGTCAAAGGGGGAGCTGTTTTTT.

This chain links TRBV4-2 with TRBJ1-2; no reliable D call. CDR1 and CDR2 (germline): LGHNA, YNFKEQ. This CDR3 has 14 residues. V was pared by 4 bases and J by 5 bases, with 14 bases between. The CDR3 DNA sequence: TGTGCCAGCAGCCCGGTAGACAATTTTTATGGCTACACCTTC. Translating it yields CASSPVDNFYGYTF.

This chain connects TRBV11-3 to TRBJ1-1; 7 bases agree with TRBD1. Per the germline V gene, CDR1 is SGHNT and CDR2 is YENEEA. Trimming removed 5 bases from V and 6 bases from J; junction bases left unmatched: 3. The CDR3 has 12 amino acids. The CDR3 loop is CASSPGGAEAFF. The CDR3 DNA reads as TGTGCCAGCAGCCCAGGGGGGGCTGAAGCTTTCTTT. Variable domain in full (rest from reference TRBV11-3 and TRBJ1-1): EAGVVQSPRYKIIEKKQPVAFWCNPISGHNTLYWYLQNLGQGPELLIRYENEEAVDDSQLPKDRFSAERLKGVDSTLKIQPAELGDSAVYLCASSPGGAEAFFGQGTRLTVV.

The chain has TRBV7-2 and TRBJ1-5, with TRBD1 matching over 8 bases. The CDR3 contains 15 residues. V was clipped by 5 bases and J by 4 bases; unmatched bases: 7. CDR1 is SGHTA, CDR2 FQGNSA, per germline. The CDR3 sequence: CASSNSQGGNQPQHF. The CDR3 DNA follows: TGTGCCAGCAGCAATTCACAGGGGGGAAATCAGCCCCAGCATTTT.

This sequence joins TRBV30 and TRBJ2-1; D unclear. Per the germline V gene, CDR1 is GTSNPN and CDR2 is SVGIG (reference sequence). Trimming removed 4 bases at V and 3 bases at J, with 4 bases between. There are 11 residues in the CDR3. The CDR3 sequence: CAWTLYNEQFF. The CDR3 DNA reads as TGTGCCTGGACCCTCTACAATGAGCAGTTCTTC.

This chain uses TRBV19 with TRBJ2-1, with D possibly matching TRBD1 (6 bases). Germline-derived CDR1 and CDR2 are LNHDA and SQIVND (reference sequence). This CDR3 region has 13 residues. V lost 7 bases, J lost 6 bases, and 13 bases lay in between. In DNA, the CDR3 is TGTGCCAGTAAGCTACAGGGAGCCAATGAGCAGTTCTTC. This gives the protein CASKLQGANEQFF.

The chain uses TRBV7-2 and TRBJ2-5; 9 nucleotides agree with TRBD2. The CDR3 covers 19 residues. Germline loops: CDR1 SGHTA, CDR2 FQGNSA. Unmatched junction bases numbered 21, after V lost 5 bases and J lost 5 bases. The CDR3 loop is CASSRSRGSRGGPQETQYF. In DNA form, the CDR3 reads TGTGCCAGCAGCCGCTCAAGGGGGTCGCGGGGGGGCCCACAGGAGACCCAGTACTTC.

The rearrangement joins TRBV11-3 to TRBJ2-1; TRBD1 is a possible D gene (6 bases). V gave up 0 bases and J gave up 7 bases, with 13 bases separating them. This CDR3 region has 15 residues. Looked up from germline, CDR1 is SGHNT and CDR2 is YENEEA. The CDR3 loop is CASSLDPTGTNEQFF. Written as DNA, the CDR3 is TGTGCCAGCAGCTTAGACCCGACAGGTACGAATGAGCAGTTCTTC.

This clone was detected a few times. The chain's CDR3 is CASSFKSYEQYF. In nucleotides, the CDR3 is TGTGCCAGCAGCTTCAAGTCCTACGAGCAGTACTTC. This chain joins TRBV13 and TRBJ2-7; D is undetermined. This CDR3 is 12 amino acids long. Germline assignment: CDR1 PRHDT and CDR2 FYEKMQ (reference sequence). V was trimmed by 3 bases and J by 1 base, leaving 4 bases between them.

The chain carries TRBV11-3 and TRBJ2-7, with unresolved D. In germline, CDR1 is SGHNT, CDR2 YENEEA. This CDR3 spans 15 amino acids. The V and J ends lost 3 bases and 4 bases respectively, with 16 bases between them. As DNA, the CDR3 is TGTGCCAGCAGCTTCGATAGTTCTAAAAATTACGAGCAGTACTTC. Amino acid sequence: CASSFDSSKNYEQYF. The variable domain in full, completed from reference TRBV11-3 and TRBJ2-7, reads EAGVVQSPRYKIIEKKQPVAFWCNPISGHNTLYWYLQNLGQGPELLIRYENEEAVDDSQLPKDRFSAERLKGVDSTLKIQPAELGDSAVYLCASSFDSSKNYEQYFGPGTRLTVT.

The chain uses TRBV9 and TRBJ2-1, with TRBD2 identical over 13 bases. The CDR3 has 17 amino acids. V shed 4 bases and J 0 bases; nucleotides not matched to a gene: 4. The germline gives CDR1 SGDLS, CDR2 YYNGEE. The CDR3 is CASSTRTSGSSYNEQFF. DNA for the CDR3: TGTGCCAGCAGCACAAGGACTAGCGGGAGCTCCTACAATGAGCAGTTCTTC.